The T cell receptor beta chain under discussion was sequenced for a study of blood T cells in healthy people across ages. Combining a sample-barcoded 5' primer with a J-beta primer mix, a second PCR ran for roughly 6 to 12 cycles. TCRdb called the 5' RACE reads again in MiXCR, with one record for every CDR3 protein. Here the sample spans about 1.5 million distinct CDR3 sequences, less than 45% being singletons. The CDR3 totals 11 residues. Trimming took off 3 bases at V and 9 bases at J, with 10 bases between the two ends. CDR1 and CDR2 from the germline V gene are DFQATT and SNEGSKA (reference sequence).

This clonotype was sampled from a young woman in good health. This sequence joins TRBV20-1 and TRBJ2-3; the D is unclear. The sample comprised blood. The CDR3 here is CSARMVRTQYF. The CDR3 region has the DNA TGCAGTGCTAGGATGGTCAGAACGCAGTATTTT.